This T cell receptor (beta chain) comes out of a study of blood T cells in healthy people across ages. Combining a sample-barcoded 5' primer with a J-beta primer mix, a second PCR ran for roughly 7 to 12 cycles. TCRdb recomputed calls from the 5' RACE reads with MiXCR, one row per CDR3 protein. The sample lists about 1,500,000 distinct CDR3 sequences; roughly 27% were seen once. Trimming at V came to 8 bases and at J to 4 bases, leaving 3 bases not matched to a gene. The CDR3 runs to 13 residues. The sequenced sample consisted of blood. The chain couples TRBV12-3 or TRBV12-4 to TRBJ2-3; 10 bases are shared with TRBD2. This TCR was recovered from a woman in her 30s in good health. CDR3 DNA sequence: TGTGCCAGCTTAGCGGGGGGAGCAGATACGCAGTATTTT. Translated: CASLAGGADTQYF.